The subject of this entry is one T cell receptor beta chain. The antigen is undetermined. The junction and the germline gene differ at one end; a read error may be behind it. CDR1 and CDR2 from the germline V gene are SEHNR and FQNEAQ (reference sequence). This CDR3 region has 18 residues. The PCR contained 60 Vbeta and 13 Jbeta primers. In the original workflow: There were 80 million to 95 million unique TCR beta chains by a later count, and approximately 11 million of them were shared. The data were produced by immunoSEQ multiplex PCR, yet TCRdb's version contains in-frame clones alone and is incomplete. That table supplies the V and J calls and clone size; D and trimming were determined from the DNA. The repertoire holds some 150,000 clones, with roughly 70% as singletons. This entry belongs to a study of cytomegalovirus exposure and HLA in healthy donors. Study results and limitations: V- and J-gene trimming in TCR beta was tied to a missense DCLRE1C variant by an analysis performed later.

This receptor was obtained from a man between 50 and 59 years old in good health and CMV-seropositive. The V and J genes are TRBV7-9 and TRBJ1-1; D not resolved. Sample: PBMCs. The CDR3, as DNA: TGTTCCAGCAGCCCCACCGGAGTCACTACCGTTCTGGGCACTGAAGCTTTCTTT. It codes for CSSSPTGVTTVLGTEAFF.